This paragraph reports one T cell receptor (beta chain). TCRdb's copy holds only in-frame clones and misses some; the assay was immunoSEQ multiplex PCR. The sample holds roughly 76,000 clones, 84% seen once. The CDR3 consists of 14 residues. The V gene's germline CDR1 is SGHRS and CDR2 YFSETQ. The trim removed 4 bases at V and 5 bases at J, leaving 5 bases unmatched. This specimen belongs to a study of OX40 agonist ivuxolimab in advanced cancers. On the study more broadly: The treatment was a fully human IgG2 OX40 agonist, ivuxolimab. Patients in dose escalation had liver, melanoma, kidney or head and neck cancers.

The chain recombines TRBV5-1 with TRBJ1-4; 7 nucleotides match TRBD1. Sequenced material: CD4+ or CD8+ T cells sorted from blood, taken in a trial of the OX40 agonist ivuxolimab. The source is an adult with an advanced solid tumor such as melanoma, head and neck, liver or kidney cancer. CDR3 loop: CASSQGQLNEKLFF. The CDR3 nucleotides read TGCGCCAGCAGCCAGGGACAGCTAAATGAAAAACTGTTTTTT. Combining the CDR3 with reference TRBV5-1 and TRBJ1-4 gives the whole variable domain KAGVTQTPRYLIKTRGQQVTLSCSPISGHRSVSWYQQTPGQGLQFLFEYFSETQRNKGNFPGRFSGRQFSNSRSEMNVSTLELGDSALYLCASSQGQLNEKLFFGSGTQLSVL.